This entry lists 9 T cell receptor beta chains sequenced from one sample in a study of blood T cell repertoires in COVID-19. Some clones are missing from TCRdb's copy, which holds only in-frame ones; the method was immunoSEQ multiplex PCR. This table holds 60,000 to 90,000 clones, approximately 86% found once. Sequencing was carried out using peripheral blood. Source of these receptors: a human donor in a cohort sampled during active COVID-19.

The V call is TRBV7-2, the J call TRBJ1-3, with a possible D match to TRBD1 (6 bases). V lost 0 bases and J lost 0, with 9 bases in between. The length of the CDR3 is 16 residues. The V gene's germline CDR1 is SGHTA and CDR2 FQGNSA. CDR3 residues: CASSLAGAYSGNTIYF. CDR3 DNA sequence: TGTGCCAGCAGCTTAGCGGGGGCCTACTCTGGAAACACCATATATTTT.

As regards this clone: Other DNA sequences in this sample translate to the same CDR3. The chain has TRBV18 and TRBJ2-7, with 10 bases that match TRBD1. The V and J ends lost 3 bases and 3 bases, in that order; junction bases with no gene match: 2. Germline CDR1 and CDR2: KGHSH and LQKENI. This CDR3 comprises 14 residues. CDR3 in amino acids: CASSPRDRGYEQYF. The DNA of the CDR3 is TGTGCCAGCTCACCGCGGGACAGGGGCTACGAGCAGTACTTC. Full variable domain (remainder filled in from reference TRBV18 and TRBJ2-7): NAGVMQNPRHLVRRRGQEARLRCSPMKGHSHVYWYRQLPEEGLKFMVYLQKENIIDESGMPKERFSAEFPKEGPSILRIQQVVRGDSAAYFCASSPRDRGYEQYFGPGTRLTVT.

This chain joins TRBV6-2 or TRBV6-3 and TRBJ1-2; possibly TRBD1 for D (5 bases). V lost 6 bases and J 8 bases, leaving 19 bases between the germline ends. This CDR3 comprises 14 residues. Germline loops: CDR1 MNHEY, CDR2 SVGEGT. CDR3 DNA: TGTGCCAGCAGCTCGAAGGGGCGTATGGGGGGCTACACCTTC. Encoded protein: CASSSKGRMGGYTF.

The chain uses TRBV6-6 and TRBJ2-1, with D perhaps TRBD2 (5 bases). The germline gives CDR1 MNHNY, CDR2 SVGAGI (reference sequence). The CDR3 has 15 amino acids. V was clipped by 0 bases and J by 1 base, with 7 bases between them. The CDR3 region has the DNA TGTGCCAGCAGTTACTCCCGGGGATCCTACAATGAGCAGTTCTTC. It encodes CASSYSRGSYNEQFF.

The chain links TRBV6-5 to TRBJ2-1; 8 positions agree with TRBD2. CDR3 size: 13 residues. The germline V gene has CDR1 MNHEY and CDR2 SVGAGI. For the CDR3, the DNA is TGTGTCAGTTGGCGGGGGGTGGATTCTGAGCAGTTCTTC. It is translated as CVSWRGVDSEQFF.

Here the CDR3 DNA reads TGTGCCAGTAATGACTTCTGGTCCCAGCATTTT. Amino acid sequence: CASNDFWSQHF. This chain uses TRBV19 with TRBJ1-5; no clear D gene. Trimming pared 7 bases from V and 11 bases from J, leaving 12 bases between. CDR3 size: 11 residues. Germline CDR1 LNHDA, CDR2 SQIVND (reference sequence).

The V and J genes are TRBV10-3 and TRBJ1-1; D might be TRBD1 (6 bases). This CDR3 region has 13 residues. CDR1 and CDR2 from the germline V gene are ENHRY and SYGVKD. Trimming took 8 bases from V and 3 from J, leaving 13 bases between them. CDR3: CAIAQGQDTEAFF. The CDR3 DNA sequence: TGTGCCATCGCGCAGGGGCAAGACACTGAAGCTTTCTTT.

This clone was detected only once. The rearrangement links TRBV7-9 to TRBJ1-1; D is unclear. The germline CDR1 and CDR2 sequences are SEHNR and FQNEAQ (reference sequence). V lost 3 bases to trimming and J lost 0 bases, with 8 bases between them. The CDR3 has 14 residues. The CDR3 DNA is TGTGCCAGCAGCTTGTCCAGGTTGAACACTGAAGCTTTCTTT. It translates to CASSLSRLNTEAFF.

The gene calls are TRBV18 and TRBJ1-5, with 7 bases lining up with TRBD1. Germline CDR1 and CDR2: KGHSH and LQKENI. Losses at the gene ends were 2 bases for V and 9 bases for J; bases not matched to a gene: 4. The CDR3 is 13 residues long. The CDR3 bases are TGTGCCAGCTCACCAGCAGGGGGAGGGCCCCAGCATTTT. Protein sequence: CASSPAGGGPQHF.